Below, 3 T cell receptor beta chains from the same sample are listed, as sequenced in a study of T cell changes during pregnancy in multiple sclerosis. TCRdb keeps only in-frame clones here, not all; method: immunoSEQ multiplex PCR. The table lists 25,000 to 30,000 clones, roughly 84% of them singletons. The source was CD8+ T cells from peripheral blood mononuclear cells, collected after pregnancy. These receptors all come from a female donor with multiple sclerosis, enrolled in a pregnancy study.

V and J are TRBV29-1 and TRBJ1-2; 9 bases fit TRBD1. The germline CDR1 and CDR2 sequences are SQVTM and ANQGSEA. The CDR3 sequence is 13 residues long. With 4 bases clipped from V and 4 bases from J, the junction kept 4 bases outside the gene matches. The CDR3 reads CSVGQGGIYGYTF. The DNA for the CDR3 is TGCAGCGTTGGACAGGGGGGGATCTATGGCTACACCTTC.

A single count supports this clone. CDR3 nucleotides: TGCGCCAGCAGCCAAGAGATTAGCGGGGGGGTAGATACGCAGTATTTT. Translation gives CASSQEISGGVDTQYF. This chain connects TRBV4-3 to TRBJ2-3, with 11 bases that match TRBD2. Trimming removed 0 bases from V and 5 bases from J; junction bases left unmatched: 4. The CDR3 covers 16 residues. CDR1 is LGHNA and CDR2 is YSLEER in the germline V gene.

CDR3 nucleotides: TGTGCCATCAGTGACTTTACAGGGTCCCCGAACACCATATATTTT. Translation gives CAISDFTGSPNTIYF. The chain links TRBV10-3 to TRBJ1-3; a weak D match, TRBD1 (6 bases). From germline, CDR1 is ENHRY and CDR2 SYGVKD. V was cut by 3 bases and J by 7 bases, with 16 bases left in between. This CDR3 comprises 15 residues.